One sample yielded the 22 T cell receptor beta chains listed below, sequenced in a study of PD-1 blockade in mismatch repair-deficient tumors (dated by TCRdb to 2017 to 2019). The library was generated by the immunoSEQ multiplex PCR assay. Entries here come from immuneACCESS through TCRdb and include only in-frame sequences with V and J called. Some clones fail to appear in such tables; in the studies checked, an unresolved V gene covers under half of the shortfall, and the cause of the remainder is unknown. Within this sample are tens of thousands of clones, with 88% of them counted one time only. The ten largest clones capture 14% of the sample. The source was peripheral blood, collected 52 weeks after starting pembrolizumab. The receptors come from an adult with mismatch repair-deficient cancer.

The table lists this clone with a few counts. This chain connects TRBV19 to TRBJ2-7, with D unresolved. Germline V lookup: CDR1 LNHDA, CDR2 SQIVND (reference sequence). Trimming shortened V by 1 base and J by 3 bases, and 10 bases separated the two germline ends. The CDR3 runs to 14 residues. For the CDR3, the DNA is TGTGCCAGTAGTATAGGGCAGGTCGGCTACGAGCAGTACTTC. Translated, it gives CASSIGQVGYEQYF.

The chain carries TRBV7-9 and TRBJ2-5; D uncertain. Germline values: CDR1 SEHNR, CDR2 FQNEAQ (reference sequence). Between the trimmed V and J ends, which lost 3 bases and 2 bases, there was a span of 13 bases. The CDR3 has 15 residues. The CDR3 bases are TGTGCCAGCAGCTTTGACGGAGTAATACAAGAGACCCAGTACTTC. It encodes CASSFDGVIQETQYF.

J is TRBJ2-5 and V is TRBV11-2, with unresolved D. This CDR3 is built from 13 residues. Trimming took off 3 bases at V and 5 bases at J, with 10 bases between the two ends. CDR1 is SGHAT, CDR2 FQNNGV, per germline. CDR3 coding DNA: TGTGCCAGCAGCTTTCCTCGGGCCGAGACCCAGTACTTC. It yields the protein CASSFPRAETQYF. Supplemented by reference TRBV11-2 and TRBJ2-5, the full variable domain reads EAGVAQSPRYKIIEKRQSVAFWCNPISGHATLYWYQQILGQGPKLLIQFQNNGVVDDSQLPKDRFSAERLKGVDSTLKIQPAKLEDSAVYLCASSFPRAETQYFGPGTRLLVL.

This clone was seen a single time. This chain uses TRBV30 with TRBJ2-5; no reliable D call. Between the trimmed V and J ends, which lost 4 bases and 4 bases, there was a span of 4 bases. The CDR3 sequence is 10 residues long. The germline V gene has CDR1 GTSNPN and CDR2 SVGIG (reference sequence). This CDR3 reads CAWIGETQYF. Here the CDR3 DNA reads TGTGCCTGGATAGGAGAGACCCAGTACTTC.

This chain connects TRBV7-2 to TRBJ1-2, with 10 bases aligning to TRBD1. V was pared by 5 bases and J by 4 bases, with 4 bases of the junction left unmatched. The CDR3 loop spans 14 amino acids. Germline values: CDR1 SGHTA, CDR2 FQGNSA. CDR3 nucleotide sequence: TGTGCCAGCAGCGCAGGGACAGGGGTCTATGGCTACACCTTC. The encoded protein is CASSAGTGVYGYTF. Looking up the rest from reference TRBV7-2 and TRBJ1-2 gives the full variable domain: GAGVSQSPSNKVTEKGKDVELRCDPISGHTALYWYRQSLGQGLEFLIYFQGNSAPDKSGLPSDRFSAERTGGSVSTLTIQRTQQEDSAVYLCASSAGTGVYGYTFGSGTRLTVV.

This chain uses TRBV21-1 with TRBJ2-7; the tabulated D call, TRBD1, remains unverified against the DNA. TRBV21-1 is shown as a pseudogene. CDR3 length equals 17 residues. The chain's CDR3 is CASSIPAGTGDPYEQYF. The CDR3 DNA reads TGTGCCAGCAGCATCCCTGCCGGGACAGGGGATCCCTACGAGCAGTACTTC.

The chain employs TRBV27 and TRBJ2-1; 11 bases map to TRBD2. With 4 bases clipped from V and 4 bases from J, the junction kept 3 bases outside the gene matches. CDR1 and CDR2 (germline): MNHEY, SMNVEV (reference sequence). There are 15 residues in the CDR3. CDR3 sequence: CASSSGLAAYNEQFF. CDR3 nucleotides: TGTGCCAGCAGTTCGGGACTAGCGGCTTACAATGAGCAGTTCTTC.

The rearrangement joins TRBV30 to TRBJ1-2; D is undetermined. Trimming left V 2 bases short and J 2 bases short, with 6 bases between. This CDR3 has 12 amino acids. Germline V gene sequence: CDR1 GTSNPN, CDR2 SVGIG (reference sequence). For the CDR3, the DNA is TGTGCCTGGAGTCCCTCGAACTATGGCTACACCTTC. Residues: CAWSPSNYGYTF.

The chain combines TRBV7-9 with TRBJ1-3; D ambiguous. Germline V gene data show CDR1 as SEHNR and CDR2 as FQNEAQ (reference sequence). This CDR3 is 16 amino acids long. V was shortened by 4 bases and J by 3 bases, with 16 bases between the two germline ends. As DNA, the CDR3 is TGTGCCAGCAGCTCGACGGTGGAACAGTATGGAAACACCATATATTTT. It specifies CASSSTVEQYGNTIYF. The full variable domain, rest sourced from reference TRBV7-9 and TRBJ1-3, is DTGVSQNPRHKITKRGQNVTFRCDPISEHNRLYWYRQTLGQGPEFLTYFQNEAQLEKSRLLSDRFSAERPKGSFSTLEIQRTEQGDSAMYLCASSSTVEQYGNTIYFGEGSWLTVV.

J is TRBJ2-7 and V is TRBV19; 7 bases map to TRBD1. The CDR3 contains 12 residues. The germline V gene has CDR1 LNHDA and CDR2 SQIVND (reference sequence). Trimming at V came to 10 bases and at J to 2 bases, leaving 5 bases not matched to a gene. CDR3 DNA: TGTGCCACCCGGGACAGAGCCTACGAGCAGTACTTC. Residues: CATRDRAYEQYF. Looking up the rest from reference TRBV19 and TRBJ2-7 gives the full variable domain: DGGITQSPKYLFRKEGQNVTLSCEQNLNHDAMYWYRQDPGQGLRLIYYSQIVNDFQKGDIAEGYSVSREKKESFPLTVTSAQKNPTAFYLCATRDRAYEQYFGPGTRLTVT.

The genes are TRBV7-6 and TRBJ2-5, with D perhaps assigned TRBD1 or TRBD2 (5 bases each). V shed 5 bases and J shed 1 base, with 20 bases lying between them. Germline V gives CDR1 SGHVS, CDR2 FNYEAQ. CDR3 size: 17 residues. This chain's CDR3 is CASSANGGPTIQETQYF. The CDR3 bases are TGTGCCAGCAGCGCCAATGGGGGACCTACCATCCAAGAGACCCAGTACTTC.

CDR3 coding DNA: TGTGCCAGTAGTGATCTAGTGTCCTCCTACAATGAGCAGTTCTTC. This sequence encodes CASSDLVSSYNEQFF. J is TRBJ2-1 and V is TRBV19; no clear D. CDR3 size: 15 residues. The germline gives CDR1 LNHDA, CDR2 SQIVND (reference sequence). Trimming left V 5 bases short and J 0 bases short, with 11 bases between. Full variable domain (missing parts from reference TRBV19 and TRBJ2-1): DGGITQSPKYLFRKEGQNVTLSCEQNLNHDAMYWYRQDPGQGLRLIYYSQIVNDFQKGDIAEGYSVSREKKESFPLTVTSAQKNPTAFYLCASSDLVSSYNEQFFGPGTRLTVL.

CDR3 loop: CASSRQGIEQYF. The CDR3 DNA sequence: TGTGCCAGCAGCAGACAAGGCATCGAGCAGTACTTC. This chain uses TRBV6-6 with TRBJ2-7; D remains unclear. This CDR3 is built from 12 residues. The V and J ends lost 6 bases and 6 bases respectively, with 12 bases between them. Germline V gives CDR1 MNHNY, CDR2 SVGAGI (reference sequence).

The V call is TRBV21-1, the J call TRBJ2-7; the listed D gene, TRBD2, was not tested against the DNA. TRBV21-1 is a pseudogene segment. This CDR3 comprises 15 residues. The DNA of the CDR3 is TGTGCCAGCAGCTTCCATGACCTCGAGGGTTACGAGCAGTACTTC. Its translation is CASSFHDLEGYEQYF.

The gene calls are TRBV5-4 and TRBJ2-7, with D maybe TRBD1 (6 bases). V shed 4 bases and J shed 0 bases, with 11 bases lying between them. This CDR3 is 14 amino acids long. The germline V gene encodes CDR1 SGHNT and CDR2 YYREEE (reference sequence). The CDR3 reads CASSMKQGSYEQYF. CDR3 nucleotide sequence: TGTGCCAGCAGCATGAAACAGGGCTCCTACGAGCAGTACTTC.

The chain combines TRBV11-3 with TRBJ2-1; D unresolved. V lost 5 bases to trimming and J lost 9 bases, with 17 bases between them. Per the germline V gene, CDR1 is SGHNT and CDR2 is YENEEA. This CDR3 spans 14 amino acids. CDR3 DNA: TGTGCCAGCAGCCCCTCCCCGGCCTCCACTGAGCAGTTCTTC. It specifies CASSPSPASTEQFF.

V gene TRBV19 combines with J gene TRBJ1-2; 10 positions agree with TRBD1. The V gene's germline CDR1 is LNHDA and CDR2 SQIVND (reference sequence). The CDR3 totals 15 residues. The V gene end was trimmed by 7 bases and the J gene end by 7 bases; junction bases not matched to a gene: 12. In DNA, the CDR3 is TGTGCCAGTACCCCCCCCCGGGACAGGGGCTCTGGCTACACCTTC. This encodes CASTPPRDRGSGYTF.

The V gene is TRBV9, the J gene TRBJ2-3, with TRBD2 identical over 9 bases. The CDR3 loop spans 15 amino acids. Trimming cost V 10 bases and J 5 bases; bases outside gene matches: 14. The germline V gene has CDR1 SGDLS and CDR2 YYNGEE. The CDR3 here is CASAEGGREIDTQYF. The CDR3 DNA reads TGTGCCTCCGCTGAAGGCGGGAGGGAGATAGATACGCAGTATTTT.

This clone appeared once. Other DNA sequences in the sample encode the same CDR3. The gene calls are TRBV4-1 and TRBJ2-7; D perhaps matches TRBD2 (5 bases). Trimming cost V 1 base and J 4 bases, with 11 bases left between them. This CDR3 has 14 residues. Germline V gene lookup returns CDR1 MGHRA and CDR2 YSYEKL. The CDR3 nucleotides are TGCGCCAGCAGCCAAGGTGTTGGCGGGTACGAGCAGTACTTC. Amino acids: CASSQGVGGYEQYF.

The count of this clone is one. This chain joins TRBV11-3 and TRBJ2-1, with TRBD2 matching 11 bases. The CDR3 spans 15 residues. After removal of 1 base from V and 8 bases from J, the junction contained 4 bases not matched to a gene. Germline lookup yields CDR1 SGHNT and CDR2 YENEEA. The CDR3 reads CASSLVAGGPYEQFF. The CDR3 DNA sequence: TGTGCCAGCAGCTTAGTAGCGGGAGGGCCATATGAGCAGTTCTTC.

By its share, this clone is medium-sized (0.01 to 0.1%). The rearrangement uses TRBV7-9 and TRBJ2-5, with TRBD2 identical over 13 bases. V lost 7 bases, J lost 4 bases, and 12 bases stayed unmatched. The CDR3 covers 17 residues. Germline V gene sequence: CDR1 SEHNR, CDR2 FQNEAQ (reference sequence). The CDR3 DNA sequence: TGTGCCAGCACCCTGGGACTAGCGGGGAAGACAGGAGAGACCCAGTACTTC. Translating gives CASTLGLAGKTGETQYF.

V gene TRBV5-4 combines with J gene TRBJ2-7, with 9 bases lining up with TRBD2. The CDR3 is 17 residues long. CDR1 and CDR2 from the germline V gene are SGHNT and YYREEE (reference sequence). J gave up 6 bases and V 0 bases, and 13 bases lay outside the gene matches. CDR3 amino acids: CASSLDIQPGLAREQYF. The CDR3 DNA follows: TGTGCCAGCAGCTTGGACATACAGCCGGGACTAGCACGCGAGCAGTACTTC.